This T cell receptor beta chain was documented in a study of blood T cells in healthy people across ages. The CDR3 runs 16 residues. V was cut by 4 bases and J by 2 bases, with 14 bases left in between. The germline V gene has CDR1 SGHTA and CDR2 FQGNSA. A word on this clonotype: What it recognizes is unknown.

Primed by a sample-barcoded 5' primer and a J-beta primer mix, a second PCR proceeded for 7 to 11 cycles. Each cDNA was tagged by a template-switch adaptor containing 12 random nucleotides. Each CDR3 protein gets one entry after TCRdb re-called the 5' RACE reads with MiXCR. The repertoire holds hundreds of thousands of distinct CDR3 sequences, around 30% seen once, with 29% in the top ten. Findings and limits, study-wide: The unsorted PBMCs prevented any conclusive comparison of naive versus antigen-experienced cells. Among T cells, TCR beta diversity per million cells dropped roughly linearly as age rose.

The source of this sequence is a woman between 70 and 85 years old in good health. Material for sequencing was blood. The V gene is TRBV7-2, the J gene TRBJ2-2; D is possibly TRBD2 (7 bases). As DNA, the CDR3 is TGTGCCAGCAGCTCGTACGGGGGGCCAAACACCGGGGAGCTGTTTTTT. Translated, it gives CASSSYGGPNTGELFF.